The next 9 T cell receptor beta chains were all read from a single sample in a study of T cell responses to AZD1222 COVID-19 vaccine. Repertoires were generated with immunoSEQ multiplex PCR, while TCRdb's copy carries only in-frame clones and drops some. The sample consists of some 120,000 clones, around 83% of them appearing once. The source was peripheral blood, collected on day 0 of AZD1222 vaccination. The receptors originated from an adult in good health.

The chain has TRBV6-5 and TRBJ2-7; 7 nucleotides align to TRBD1. The CDR3 is 12 residues long. Germline values: CDR1 MNHEY, CDR2 SVGAGI. Germline trimming cut 7 bases from V and 4 bases from J; bases unmatched to any gene: 4. The CDR3 bases are TGTGCCAGCACGACAGGGCCATACGAGCAGTACTTC. Its protein product is CASTTGPYEQYF.

V is TRBV7-8 and J is TRBJ1-5; TRBD1 aligns across 9 bases. This CDR3 is built from 15 residues. V lost 5 bases to trimming and J lost 7 bases; unmatched junction nucleotides: 9. Germline V gives CDR1 SGHVS, CDR2 FQNEAQ. CDR3 sequence: CASSGTGGAGQPQHF. DNA for the CDR3: TGTGCCAGCAGCGGAACAGGGGGCGCGGGACAGCCCCAGCATTTT.

The chain is built from TRBV7-3 and TRBJ2-2; TRBD1 might be the D (5 bases). The CDR3 consists of 12 residues. CDR1 is SGHTA, CDR2 FQGTGA, per germline. V was clipped by 5 bases and J by 5 bases, with 6 bases between them. The DNA of the CDR3 is TGTGCCAGCAGCCCAGGGACCGGGGAGCTGTTTTTT. Its protein product is CASSPGTGELFF.

This clone has a handful of counts. The chain couples TRBV4-1 to TRBJ2-7; 13 nucleotides line up with TRBD2. Trimming at V came to 1 base and at J to 2 bases, leaving 8 bases not matched to a gene. The germline CDR1 and CDR2 sequences are MGHRA and YSYEKL. The CDR3 is 18 residues long. The CDR3 here is CASSQGLAGGFKPYEQYF. CDR3 coding DNA: TGCGCCAGCAGCCAAGGACTAGCGGGAGGTTTTAAGCCCTACGAGCAGTACTTC.

This chain joins TRBV12-2 and TRBJ2-3; the table calls TRBD2, which could not be checked here. TRBV12-2 is a pseudogene locus. The CDR3 runs 16 residues. This CDR3 reads CASRLAPAGARDTQYF. As DNA, the CDR3 is TGTGCAAGTCGCTTAGCGCCGGCGGGAGCTAGAGATACGCAGTATTTT.

This chain links TRBV29-1 with TRBJ2-1, with 8 bases aligning to TRBD2. Germline trimming cut 1 base from V and 2 bases from J; bases unmatched to any gene: 4. The V gene's germline CDR1 is SQVTM and CDR2 ANQGSEA. The CDR3 covers 15 residues. CDR3 nucleotides: TGCAGCGTTGAAGGACGAGCGGGAGCCTACAATGAGCAGTTCTTC. Encoded protein: CSVEGRAGAYNEQFF.

This sequence joins TRBV4-1 and TRBJ2-7; 12 bases align to TRBD1. The CDR3 totals 16 residues. With V trimmed by 0 bases and J by 3 bases, 3 bases remained unmatched. CDR1 and CDR2 from the germline V gene are MGHRA and YSYEKL. Here the CDR3 DNA reads TGCGCCAGCAGCCAAGAGGGACAGGGGGCTTTCTACGAGCAGTACTTC. Translating gives CASSQEGQGAFYEQYF.

The chain employs TRBV4-1 and TRBJ2-7, with 7 positions matching TRBD2. CDR3 length equals 17 residues. Germline V gene sequence: CDR1 MGHRA, CDR2 YSYEKL. Trimming cost V 3 bases and J 2 bases; bases outside gene matches: 13. The CDR3 DNA is TGCGCCAGCAGCCAGGGGCCTTTGCGGGGGATTACCTACGAGCAGTACTTC. This gives the protein CASSQGPLRGITYEQYF.

The CDR3 coding sequence is TGTGCCAGCAGTTACAAATTTGAAGCTTACAATGAGCAGTTCTTC. This encodes CASSYKFEAYNEQFF. The gene calls are TRBV6-2 or TRBV6-3 and TRBJ2-1; no reliable D call. The CDR3 loop spans 15 amino acids. V lost 2 bases and J lost 4, with 12 bases in between. Germline assignment: CDR1 MNHEY and CDR2 SVGEGT.